The rows below give T cell receptor beta chains drawn from one sample of a study of T-cell memory formation after mild COVID-19. TCRdb reprocessed the 5' RACE reads with MiXCR, giving one entry per CDR3 protein. The data hold fewer than 700,000 distinct CDR3 sequences, with about 20% observed a single time. The source material was PBMCs or a T cell subset sorted from them (not recorded which). The receptors originated from an adult woman who had mild COVID-19 (a few samples of this study predate the infection). Cell type and time point are not known. The CDR3 runs from the conserved cysteine through the conserved F or W. Fields, in order: CDR3 DNA, CDR3 protein, V gene, D gene, clone size, J gene. A D gene is named only where the DNA matches it firmly. Some rows have no size entry. The others give once, few or many, or a class for an expanded clone.

cdr3_nt: TGTGCCAGCAGCGGAGAGGGGGGACGAGAGACCCAGTACTTC; cdr3_aa: CASSGEGGRETQYF; v_call: TRBV7-9; d_call: .; clone_size: few; j_call: TRBJ2-5
cdr3_nt: TGCGCCAGCAGCTCCAGACAGGGTGCCACCGGGGAGCTGTTTTTT; cdr3_aa: CASSSRQGATGELFF; v_call: TRBV5-1; d_call: TRBD1; clone_size: .; j_call: TRBJ2-2
cdr3_nt: TGTGCCGCCGCGGGACAACCGAACACCGGGGAGCTGTTTTTT; cdr3_aa: CAAAGQPNTGELFF; v_call: TRBV24-1; d_call: .; clone_size: .; j_call: TRBJ2-2
cdr3_nt: TGTGCCAGCAACAAGATAGATACGCAGTATTTT; cdr3_aa: CASNKIDTQYF; v_call: TRBV5-6; d_call: .; clone_size: .; j_call: TRBJ2-3
cdr3_nt: TGTGCCACCAGCAGGTATGGGCGGGGGAAGGTTATGGAGCCCCAGCATTTT; cdr3_aa: CATSRYGRGKVMEPQHF; v_call: TRBV15; d_call: .; clone_size: few; j_call: TRBJ1-5
cdr3_nt: TGTGCCACCCTATTGGGTAGCGGGAGATCGGGGTGGGATGAGCAGTTCTTC; cdr3_aa: CATLLGSGRSGWDEQFF; v_call: TRBV15; d_call: TRBD2; clone_size: few; j_call: TRBJ2-1
cdr3_nt: TGTGCCAGCAGCCATAGCGGGAGTACAGATACGCAGTATTTT; cdr3_aa: CASSHSGSTDTQYF; v_call: TRBV5-4; d_call: TRBD2; clone_size: few; j_call: TRBJ2-3
cdr3_nt: TGTGCCACCAGCAGAGTTCGGCAGTCACAATTAACTAACTATGGCTACACCTTC; cdr3_aa: CATSRVRQSQLTNYGYTF; v_call: TRBV15; d_call: .; clone_size: many; j_call: TRBJ1-2
cdr3_nt: TGTGCCAGCAGCTTAGCACAGGGACGAGCTTTCTTT; cdr3_aa: CASSLAQGRAFF; v_call: TRBV7-9; d_call: .; clone_size: .; j_call: TRBJ1-1
cdr3_nt: TGTGCCAGCAGCTTAGGCGGGTACAGGGGGCAGTTCTTC; cdr3_aa: CASSLGGYRGQFF; v_call: TRBV7-2; d_call: TRBD1; clone_size: few; j_call: TRBJ2-1
cdr3_nt: TGCAGCGTTGACCAGGGCGGCTACACCTTC; cdr3_aa: CSVDQGGYTF; v_call: TRBV29-1; d_call: .; clone_size: .; j_call: TRBJ1-2
cdr3_nt: TGTGCCAGCAGTTACTCTCTAGCGAGCTCCTACAATGAGCAGTTCTTC; cdr3_aa: CASSYSLASSYNEQFF; v_call: TRBV6-5; d_call: .; clone_size: many; j_call: TRBJ2-1
cdr3_nt: TGTGCCAGCAGCAAAGACGGACAGGGGGCCTATGGCTACACCTTC; cdr3_aa: CASSKDGQGAYGYTF; v_call: TRBV21-1; d_call: .; clone_size: few; j_call: TRBJ1-2
cdr3_nt: TGTGCCAGCTCCCCCGGAACCCTCGAGCAGTACTTC; cdr3_aa: CASSPGTLEQYF; v_call: TRBV11-1; d_call: .; clone_size: .; j_call: TRBJ2-7